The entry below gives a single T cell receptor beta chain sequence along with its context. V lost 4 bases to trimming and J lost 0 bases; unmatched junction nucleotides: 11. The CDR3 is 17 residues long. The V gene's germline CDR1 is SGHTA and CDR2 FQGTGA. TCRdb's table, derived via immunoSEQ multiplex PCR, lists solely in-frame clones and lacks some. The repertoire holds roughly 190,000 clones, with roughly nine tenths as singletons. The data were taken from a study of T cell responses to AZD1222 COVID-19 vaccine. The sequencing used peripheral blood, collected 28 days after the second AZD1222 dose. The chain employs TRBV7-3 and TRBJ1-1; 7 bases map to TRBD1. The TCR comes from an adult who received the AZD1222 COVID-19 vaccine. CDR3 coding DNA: TGTGCCAGCAGCTCTCGAGGAGGGGGCGGGATGAACACTGAAGCTTTCTTT. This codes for CASSSRGGGGMNTEAFF.